These T cell receptor beta chains were read from a single sample in a study of naive and memory T cell subsets. TCRdb processed the UMI-ligation and nested PCR reads anew with MiXCR; each CDR3 protein has one entry. This sample has under 35,000 distinct CDR3 sequences; roughly a tenth occur once, and the top ten carry roughly a sixth. Sequencing was performed on effector memory CD4+ T cells from blood. These receptors were taken from a human donor in good health. The conserved cysteine and the conserved F or W are not part of the CDR3 here. The order of the fields is J gene, D gene, V gene, CDR3 protein. The D gene is left open where the match is weak.

TRBJ1-1	.	TRBV7-8	ASSLVRWNTEAF
TRBJ2-3	.	TRBV7-7	ASSLRGGLTDTQY
TRBJ2-3	.	TRBV24-1	ATSDYGGGADTQY
TRBJ1-1	.	TRBV20-1	SAREATGQNTEAF
TRBJ2-7	.	TRBV6-6	ASSLLSYEQY
TRBJ1-6	.	TRBV18	ASSPGGSSPLH
TRBJ2-5	TRBD2	TRBV15	ATSRSRGGLETQY
TRBJ1-4	.	TRBV12-3/TRBV12-4	ASSRDYEKLF
TRBJ2-7	.	TRBV7-2	ASSSWRAGGNYEQY
TRBJ2-1	.	TRBV4-2	ASSQGVRTGQF
TRBJ2-5	TRBD2	TRBV7-2	ASSEGLAEETQY
TRBJ1-3	.	TRBV7-9	ASSFGQPNSGNTIY
TRBJ2-2	TRBD1	TRBV11-3	ASSRTGGAVFSGELF
TRBJ1-2	.	TRBV13	ASSFRLPANYGYT
TRBJ1-4	.	TRBV5-1	ASSPGGSTNEKLF
TRBJ2-5	.	TRBV18	ASSPTRGETQY
TRBJ2-1	TRBD1	TRBV20-1	SARDQTGIPYNEQF
TRBJ1-2	.	TRBV20-1	SARESRGRGYT
TRBJ2-1	.	TRBV12-3/TRBV12-4	ASSWGQSYNEQF
TRBJ2-1	.	TRBV27	ASRERKASYNEQF
TRBJ2-5	TRBD1	TRBV5-4	ASSFRDREGQETQY
TRBJ2-1	.	TRBV20-1	SASGRSSYNEQF
TRBJ2-1	TRBD2	TRBV29-1	SVQTSGPYNEQF
TRBJ2-7	TRBD1	TRBV20-1	SARLGQGAYDQY
TRBJ2-1	.	TRBV5-1	ASSNRTSYNEQF
TRBJ1-1	.	TRBV20-1	SARDGGSLNTEAF
TRBJ1-2	TRBD1	TRBV15	ATSKDRGHGYT
TRBJ2-1	.	TRBV21-1	ASSKGGGGNEQF
TRBJ1-1	.	TRBV2	ASSDRAGGNTEAF
TRBJ2-2	TRBD2	TRBV20-1	SARSPLAGGRTTGELF
TRBJ1-1	TRBD1	TRBV29-1	SGDRVNTEAF
TRBJ2-7	TRBD2	TRBV2	ASKYGGDEQY
TRBJ2-1	TRBD2	TRBV4-3	ASSQVRSSGINEQF
TRBJ2-2	.	TRBV12-3/TRBV12-4	ASSPWTDTGELF
TRBJ1-1	TRBD1	TRBV12-5	ASGQDREVRNTEAF
TRBJ2-5	.	TRBV14	ASSQAWARETQY
TRBJ1-1	TRBD1	TRBV12-3/TRBV12-4	ASKTTGWNTEAF
TRBJ1-4	.	TRBV11-1	ASSYRATNEKLF
TRBJ1-1	.	TRBV6-2/TRBV6-3	ASSRHQNTEAF
TRBJ2-3	TRBD2	TRBV9	ASSILAGGRTDTQY
TRBJ2-1	.	TRBV18	ASSPFGIEQF
TRBJ1-6	TRBD1	TRBV6-6	ASSREGQGNSPLH
TRBJ2-4	TRBD1	TRBV28	ASRSPRTGDVNIQY
TRBJ2-7	.	TRBV12-3/TRBV12-4	ASSPQGYGYEQY
TRBJ2-3	.	TRBV24-1	ATSDYRAGFTDTQY
TRBJ1-2	TRBD1	TRBV7-9	ASSSNTGGAANYGYT
TRBJ2-7	TRBD2	TRBV7-2	ASSPGTSGVYEQY
TRBJ2-2	.	TRBV2	ASKAGTSHTGELF
TRBJ2-2	TRBD1	TRBV2	ASSANRGRTGELF
TRBJ1-2	.	TRBV20-1	SAPGTDGRDNYGYT